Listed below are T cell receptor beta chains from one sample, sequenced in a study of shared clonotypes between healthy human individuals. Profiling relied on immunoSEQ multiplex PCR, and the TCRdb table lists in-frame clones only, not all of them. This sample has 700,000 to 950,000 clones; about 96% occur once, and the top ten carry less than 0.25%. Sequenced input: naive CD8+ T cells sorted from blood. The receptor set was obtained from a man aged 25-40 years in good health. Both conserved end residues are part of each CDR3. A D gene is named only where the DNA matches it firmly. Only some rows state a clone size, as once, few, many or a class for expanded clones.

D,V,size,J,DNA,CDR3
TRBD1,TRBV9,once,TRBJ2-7,TGTGCCAGCAGCGTAGGGACAGGTACCTACGAGCAGTACTTC,CASSVGTGTYEQYF
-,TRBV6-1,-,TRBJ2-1,TGTGCCAGCAGTGAGTGGGAGACAGCCAACAATGAGCAGTTCTTC,CASSEWETANNEQFF
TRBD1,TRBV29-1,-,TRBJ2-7,TGCAGCGCCCAGGGGGAATACGTCAACGAGCAGTACTTC,CSAQGEYVNEQYF
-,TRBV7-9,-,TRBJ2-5,TGTGCCAGCACCCCAGGGTGGGCCGGGTCGGAGGGAGAGACCCAGTACTTC,CASTPGWAGSEGETQYF
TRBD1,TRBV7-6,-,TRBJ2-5,TGTGCCAGCAGCACAGGGGTCCAAGAGACCCAGTACTTC,CASSTGVQETQYF
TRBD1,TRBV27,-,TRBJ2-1,TGTGCCAGCAGTCCCCGGACAGGACCTAACAATGAGCAGTTCTTC,CASSPRTGPNNEQFF
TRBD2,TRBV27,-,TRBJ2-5,TGTGCCAGCAGTTATAGCGGGAGTCCTCAAGAGACCCAGTACTTC,CASSYSGSPQETQYF
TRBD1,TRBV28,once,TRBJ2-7,TGTGCCAGCGGGGGACGGACAGGGGTCAGCTCCTACGAGCAGTACTTC,CASGGRTGVSSYEQYF
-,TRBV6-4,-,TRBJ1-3,TGTGCCAGCAGTGACTCATTACAGGAATTAACGTCTGGAAACACCATATATTTT,CASSDSLQELTSGNTIYF
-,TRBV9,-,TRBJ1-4,TGTGCCGGACTACACTGGGTTGGGTATGAAAAACTGTTTTTT,CAGLHWVGYEKLFF
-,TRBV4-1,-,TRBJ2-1,TGCGCCAGCAGCCACTCGCCCACTAGGATAGAGGGCGATGAGCAGTTCTTC,CASSHSPTRIEGDEQFF
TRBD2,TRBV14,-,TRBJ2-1,TGTGCCAGCAGCCAAGAACTAGCGGAGGGGAATGAGCAGTTCTTC,CASSQELAEGNEQFF
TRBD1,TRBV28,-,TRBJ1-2,TGTGCCAGCAGTTTACGGGACAGGGATGTGTATGGCTACACCTTC,CASSLRDRDVYGYTF
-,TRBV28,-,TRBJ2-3,TGTGCCAGCAGTCCACACCTTAAGGATATCACTCTTGGGGCAGATACGCAGTATTTT,CASSPHLKDITLGADTQYF
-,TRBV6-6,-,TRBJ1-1,TGTGCCAGCACCCCGATTCTGGGGGCGGACACTGAAGCTTTCTTT,CASTPILGADTEAFF
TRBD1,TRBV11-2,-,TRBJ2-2,TGTGCCAGCAGCTTATTTCCCGCAGGGGGTTTGAAAGCCGGGGAGCTGTTTTTT,CASSLFPAGGLKAGELFF
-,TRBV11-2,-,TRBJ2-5,TGTGCCAGCAGCTCCCGGGAACCGGAGGAGACCCAGTACTTC,CASSSREPEETQYF
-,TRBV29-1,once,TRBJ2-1,TGCAGCGTTGATTTAGGCTCGAGGAATGAGCAGTTCTTC,CSVDLGSRNEQFF
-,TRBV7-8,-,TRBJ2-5,TGTGCCAGCAGCTGGGGACTTAGACAAGAGACCCAGTACTTC,CASSWGLRQETQYF
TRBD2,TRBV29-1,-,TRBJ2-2,TGCAGCGTTGTTACGGGAGGCACGAACACCGGGGAGCTGTTTTTT,CSVVTGGTNTGELFF
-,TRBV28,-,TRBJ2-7,TGTGCCAGCCGCTACGGGAACTACGAGCAGTACTTC,CASRYGNYEQYF
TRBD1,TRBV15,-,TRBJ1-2,TGTGCCACCAGCAGAGACAGGGGGCTTGGAGGTGGCTACACCTTC,CATSRDRGLGGGYTF
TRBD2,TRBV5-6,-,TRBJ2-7,TGTGCCAGCAGCCCCCGCTGGACTAGCGGGGTTAGATACGAGCAGTACTTC,CASSPRWTSGVRYEQYF
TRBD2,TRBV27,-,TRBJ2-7,TGTGCCAGCAGTTTGAGACTAGCGTACGAGCAGTACTTC,CASSLRLAYEQYF
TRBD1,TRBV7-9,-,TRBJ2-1,TGTGCCAGCAGCTTTTCCGGGACAGGGGATTTTTGGAATGAGCAGTTCTTC,CASSFSGTGDFWNEQFF
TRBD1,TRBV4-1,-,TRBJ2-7,TGCGCCAGCAGCCGGACAGGGGACACCTACGAGCAGTACTTC,CASSRTGDTYEQYF
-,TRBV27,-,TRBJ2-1,TGTGCCAGCAGTTTGGCCAGGGGCTACAATGAGCAGTTCTTC,CASSLARGYNEQFF
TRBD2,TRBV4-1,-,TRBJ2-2,TGCGCCAGCAGCCAAGCTTTAGCTAGCGGGAATGGCGGGGAGCTGTTTTTT,CASSQALASGNGGELFF
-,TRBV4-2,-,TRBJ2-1,TGTGCCAGCAGCCAAGCGGGCAGTCATGAGCAGTTCTTC,CASSQAGSHEQFF
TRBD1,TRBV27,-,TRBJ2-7,TGTGCCAGCAGACTATCGATACAGGGGGCGTCCTACGAGCAGTACTTC,CASRLSIQGASYEQYF
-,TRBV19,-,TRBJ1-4,TGTGCCAGTAGTATGGGTGATGTCGGGGAAAAACTGTTTTTT,CASSMGDVGEKLFF
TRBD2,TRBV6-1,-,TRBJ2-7,TGTGCCAGCAGGGACTCCGGACTAGCGGGAGTAGAGCAGTACTTC,CASRDSGLAGVEQYF
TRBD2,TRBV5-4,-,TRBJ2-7,TGTGCCAGCAGCTTGGCCGGGGGGGGTCCCGAAGAGCAGTACTTC,CASSLAGGGPEEQYF
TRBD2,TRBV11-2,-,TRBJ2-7,TGTGCCAGCAGCTCGCTAGCGGGAGGGCCCTACGAGCAGTACTTC,CASSSLAGGPYEQYF
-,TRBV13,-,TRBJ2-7,TGTGCCAGCAGCGCCAAAGGGGTCGAGCAGTACTTC,CASSAKGVEQYF
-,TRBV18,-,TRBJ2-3,TGTGCCAGCTCTCGTCAAGGGCCCCCTAGCACAGATACGCAGTATTTT,CASSRQGPPSTDTQYF
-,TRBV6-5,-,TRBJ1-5,TGTGCCAGCAGTTACGGGGCGAATCAGCCCCAGCATTTT,CASSYGANQPQHF
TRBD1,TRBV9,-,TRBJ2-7,TGTGCCAGCGGGGGACAGGGGGCACACGAGCAGTACTTC,CASGGQGAHEQYF
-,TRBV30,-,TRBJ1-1,TGTGCCTGGAGGTGTACTTTGGACAGCCATCCTCGGGACACTGAAGCTTTCTTT,CAWRCTLDSHPRDTEAFF
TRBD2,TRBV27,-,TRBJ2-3,TGTGCCAGCAGTTCCCCCCGGGGGGAGAGGGCGGATACGCAGTATTTT,CASSSPRGERADTQYF
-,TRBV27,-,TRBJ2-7,TGTGCCAGCAGACCGGGTCTAGCGAACTACGAGCAGTACTTC,CASRPGLANYEQYF
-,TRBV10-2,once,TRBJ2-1,TGCGCCAGCAGTGAGGAAGATGAGCAGTTCTTC,CASSEEDEQFF